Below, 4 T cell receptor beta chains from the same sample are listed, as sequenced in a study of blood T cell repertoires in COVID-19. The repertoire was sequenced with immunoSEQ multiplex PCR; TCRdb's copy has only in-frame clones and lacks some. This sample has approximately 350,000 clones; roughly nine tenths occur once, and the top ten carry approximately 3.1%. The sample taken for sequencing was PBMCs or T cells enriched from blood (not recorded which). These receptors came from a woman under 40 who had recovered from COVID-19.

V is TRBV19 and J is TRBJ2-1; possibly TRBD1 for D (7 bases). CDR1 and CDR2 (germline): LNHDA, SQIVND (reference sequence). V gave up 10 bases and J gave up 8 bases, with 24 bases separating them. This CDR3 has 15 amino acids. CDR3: CATKELRTGGDEQFF. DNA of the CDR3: TGTGCCACTAAGGAACTAAGGACAGGCGGGGATGAGCAGTTCTTC.

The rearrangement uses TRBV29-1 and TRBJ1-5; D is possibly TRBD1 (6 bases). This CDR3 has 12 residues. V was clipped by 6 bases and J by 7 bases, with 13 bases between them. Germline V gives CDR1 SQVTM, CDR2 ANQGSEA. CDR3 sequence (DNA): TGCAGCGTAGACGGACAGAAGCAGCCCCAGCATTTT. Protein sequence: CSVDGQKQPQHF. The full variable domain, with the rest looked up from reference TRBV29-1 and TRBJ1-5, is SAVISQKPSRDICQRGTSLTIQCQVDSQVTMMFWYRQQPGQSLTLIATANQGSEATYESGFVIDKFPISRPNLTFSTLTVSNMSPEDSSIYLCSVDGQKQPQHFGDGTRLSIL.

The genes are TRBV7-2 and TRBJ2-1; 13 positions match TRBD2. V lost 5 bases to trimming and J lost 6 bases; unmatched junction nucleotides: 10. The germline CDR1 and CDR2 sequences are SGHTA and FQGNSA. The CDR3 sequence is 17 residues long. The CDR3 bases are TGTGCCAGCAGCCTCTCCCCGGGACTAGCGGGATCCAATGAGCAGTTCTTC. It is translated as CASSLSPGLAGSNEQFF.

CDR3 DNA: TGTGCCAGCAGGCTGGAGGACTGGAATCAGCCCCAGCATTTT. Its translation: CASRLEDWNQPQHF. The chain employs TRBV2 and TRBJ1-5; D not certain. The CDR3 has 14 residues. Germline assignment: CDR1 SNHLY and CDR2 FYNNEI. V lost 6 bases and J 4 bases, leaving 13 bases between the germline ends.